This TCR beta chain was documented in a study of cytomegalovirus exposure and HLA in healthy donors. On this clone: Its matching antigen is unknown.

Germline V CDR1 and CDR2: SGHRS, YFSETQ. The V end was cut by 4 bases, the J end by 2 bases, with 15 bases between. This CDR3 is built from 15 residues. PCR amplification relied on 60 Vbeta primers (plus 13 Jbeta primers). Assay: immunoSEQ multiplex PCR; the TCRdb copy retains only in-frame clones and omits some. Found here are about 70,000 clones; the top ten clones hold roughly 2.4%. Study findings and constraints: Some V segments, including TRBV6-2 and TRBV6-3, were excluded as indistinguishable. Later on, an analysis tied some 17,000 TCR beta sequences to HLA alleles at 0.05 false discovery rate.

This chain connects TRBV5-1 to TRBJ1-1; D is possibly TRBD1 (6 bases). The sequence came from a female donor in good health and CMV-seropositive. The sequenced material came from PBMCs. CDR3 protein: CASSPPGQINTEAFF. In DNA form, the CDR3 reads TGCGCCAGCAGCCCCCCCGGACAGATTAACACTGAAGCTTTCTTT.